This T cell receptor (beta chain) derives from a study of cytomegalovirus exposure and HLA in healthy donors. A multiplex PCR was run with 60 Vbeta primers and 13 Jbeta primers. Clones were sequenced by immunoSEQ multiplex PCR, and TCRdb holds only the in-frame ones, with some missing. The data show 70,000 or so clones, just over 85% seen once. As for this clone: What it binds is unknown.

Study-wide results and caveats: Three CMV-associated chains proved CMV antigen-specific in vitro. Productive status was seen about 90% or about 30% of the time for most TCR beta V segments in an earlier analysis.

This TCR was recovered from a woman between 25 and 40 years old in good health and CMV-seronegative. The sequenced sample was PBMCs.

The CDR3 loop is CASSAGSGNTIYF. As DNA, the CDR3 is TGTGCCAGCAGTGCCGGTTCTGGAAACACCATATATTTT. The gene calls are TRBV25-1 and TRBJ1-3, with D unresolved. V was shortened by 4 bases and J by 1 base, with 5 bases between the two germline ends. Germline CDR1 MGHDK, CDR2 SYGVNS. The CDR3 contains 13 residues.